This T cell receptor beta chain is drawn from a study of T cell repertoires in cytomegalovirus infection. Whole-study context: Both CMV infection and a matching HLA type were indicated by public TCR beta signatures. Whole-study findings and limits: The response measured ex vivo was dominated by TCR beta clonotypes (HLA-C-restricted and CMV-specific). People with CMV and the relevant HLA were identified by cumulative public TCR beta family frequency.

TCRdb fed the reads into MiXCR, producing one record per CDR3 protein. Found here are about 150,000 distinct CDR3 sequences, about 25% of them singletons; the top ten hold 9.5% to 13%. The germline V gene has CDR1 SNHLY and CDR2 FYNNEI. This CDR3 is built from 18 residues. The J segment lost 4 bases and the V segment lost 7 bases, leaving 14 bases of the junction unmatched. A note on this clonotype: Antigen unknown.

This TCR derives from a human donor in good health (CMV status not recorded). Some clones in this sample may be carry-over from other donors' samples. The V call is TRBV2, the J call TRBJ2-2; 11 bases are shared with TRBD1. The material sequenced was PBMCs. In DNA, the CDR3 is TGTGCCAGCAACGAACGGGACAGGGGGAGGAGAGGCACCGGGGAGCTGTTTTTT. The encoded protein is CASNERDRGRRGTGELFF.